This T cell receptor (beta chain) was found in a study of blood T cell repertoires in COVID-19. Across the study: Acute and convalescent COVID-19 specimens originated in the United States, Italy and Spain. From T cells, B-cell-depleted T cells, or PBMCs came the material, which was cDNA or gDNA.

J was trimmed by 2 bases and V by 6 bases; bases with no gene match: 7. This CDR3 has 15 residues. CDR1 is SGHVS, CDR2 FQNEAQ, per germline. The authors' processing: Reference gene primers were amplified, and this amplification served to estimate nucleated cell counts. The assay was immunoSEQ multiplex PCR, and TCRdb's table has in-frame clones only and misses some. That table gives V, J and clone size, and the DNA gave D and trimming. This table holds about 180,000 clones, around 90% found once. This sequence originates from a man in his 60s with COVID-19, enrolled during active disease. The rearrangement uses TRBV7-8 and TRBJ1-5; 7 nucleotides line up with TRBD1. Sequencing was done on a sample of peripheral blood. DNA for the CDR3: TGTGCCAGCAGGGTAGGGGGCGATGGCAATCAGCCCCAGCATTTT. Translating gives CASRVGGDGNQPQHF.